The T cell receptor (beta chain) described here comes from a study of cytomegalovirus exposure and HLA in healthy donors. Trimming stripped 7 bases from V and 1 base from J, with 14 bases between. This CDR3 is 14 amino acids long. Germline CDR1 SGHRS, CDR2 YFSETQ. Primers for the PCR totalled 60 Vbeta and 13 Jbeta. Libraries were prepared by immunoSEQ multiplex PCR; TCRdb keeps only in-frame clonotypes and omits some of them. The profile covers 110,000 to 150,000 clones, with about 75% appearing a single time and roughly 7.3% taken by the ten largest. This TCR came from a man younger than 45 in good health and CMV-seronegative. The J gene is TRBJ1-1, the V gene TRBV5-1; D is perhaps TRBD1 (5 bases). Sequenced sample: PBMCs. This chain's CDR3 is CASVPGAKNTEAFF. CDR3 nucleotide sequence: TGCGCCAGCGTTCCTGGGGCCAAGAACACTGAAGCTTTCTTT. Based on the CDR3 plus reference TRBV5-1 and TRBJ1-1, the full variable domain is KAGVTQTPRYLIKTRGQQVTLSCSPISGHRSVSWYQQTPGQGLQFLFEYFSETQRNKGNFPGRFSGRQFSNSRSEMNVSTLELGDSALYLCASVPGAKNTEAFFGQGTRLTVV.